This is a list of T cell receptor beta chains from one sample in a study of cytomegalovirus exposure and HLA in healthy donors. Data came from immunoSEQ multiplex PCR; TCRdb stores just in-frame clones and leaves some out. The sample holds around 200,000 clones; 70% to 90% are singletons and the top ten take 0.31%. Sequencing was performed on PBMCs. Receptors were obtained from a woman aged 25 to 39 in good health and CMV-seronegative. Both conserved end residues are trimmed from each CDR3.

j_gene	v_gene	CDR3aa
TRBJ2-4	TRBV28	ASSLPPLAKNIQY
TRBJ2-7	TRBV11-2	ASSGGFSYEQY
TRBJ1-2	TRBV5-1	ASSFGHRGSYGYT
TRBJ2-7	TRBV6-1	ASSEAGDSYEQY
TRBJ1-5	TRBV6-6	ASSHPGQHQPQH
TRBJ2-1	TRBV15	ATSRDLAGYNEQF
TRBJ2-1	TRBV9	ASSVSGIAGDEQF
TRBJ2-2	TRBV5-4	ASSTRDRGNTGELF
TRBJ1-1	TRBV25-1	ASTRKTPNTEAF
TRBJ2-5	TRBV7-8	ASSTGFRETQY
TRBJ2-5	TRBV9	ASSPMRRREETQY
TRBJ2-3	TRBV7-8	ASSLGGSGVYTQY
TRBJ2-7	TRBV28	ASSWGGVRLHEQY
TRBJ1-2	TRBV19	ASRQGAVGYT
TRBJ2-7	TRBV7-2	ASSYLSRRAYEQY
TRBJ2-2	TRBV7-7	ASSGSGGGPGELF
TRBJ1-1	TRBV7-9	AGSQGEDTEAF
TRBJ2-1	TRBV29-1	SVGGGNNEQF
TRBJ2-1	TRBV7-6	ASSLFVGTDSYNEQF
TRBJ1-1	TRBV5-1	ASSWDKNTEAF
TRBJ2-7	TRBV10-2	ASKPGLALSYEQY
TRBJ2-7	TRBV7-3	ASSFEPGLAYEQY
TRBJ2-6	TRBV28	ASSLGRYVLT
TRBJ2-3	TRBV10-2	ASSGGITDTQY
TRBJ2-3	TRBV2	ASSEQGTGALDTQY
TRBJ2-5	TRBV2	ASSADTYQETQY
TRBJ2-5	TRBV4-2	ASSQVSQTGGETQY
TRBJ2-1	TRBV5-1	ASSDLPGVAEQF
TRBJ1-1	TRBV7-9	ASSLSNTEAF
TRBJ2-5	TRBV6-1	ASSWTLGETQY
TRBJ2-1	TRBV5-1	ASSLEEAGGLYEQF
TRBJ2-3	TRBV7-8	ASSYYGQEDTQY